This TCR beta chain was captured in a study of cytomegalovirus exposure and HLA in healthy donors. Study-wide findings and caveats: Roughly 170 TCR beta chains were listed as cytomegalovirus-associated.

The CDR3 loop spans 15 amino acids. Per the germline V gene, CDR1 is SGHAT and CDR2 is FQDESV (reference sequence). The J segment lost 1 base and the V segment lost 5 bases, leaving 3 bases of the junction unmatched. Amplification used 60 Vbeta primers and 13 Jbeta primers. Profiled with immunoSEQ multiplex PCR; TCRdb holds only in-frame clones, not every one. The data contain more than 85,000 clones, about 63% of them singletons. Notes on this clone: Antigen: not known.

This clonotype was obtained from a woman aged 25 to 39 in good health and CMV-seronegative. The sample comprised PBMCs. This sequence joins TRBV11-1 and TRBJ2-3, with 10 bases that match TRBD2. CDR3 coding DNA: TGTGCCAGCAGCCAAGGGACTAGCGGCACAGATACGCAGTATTTT. Translation gives CASSQGTSGTDTQYF.